This TCR beta chain comes out of a study of T cell responses to AZD1222 COVID-19 vaccine. Study outcomes and limitations: Only a handful of AZD1222 recipients were seropositive at baseline. Females outnumbered males among donors, who were mostly white British; clonal diversity was possibly underestimated.

Sequenced by immunoSEQ multiplex PCR; TCRdb stores in-frame clones only, minus some. The table lists 99,000 or so clones, nearly 90% of them singletons. Looked up from germline, CDR1 is KGHSH and CDR2 is LQKENI. J lost 0 bases, V lost 6 bases, and 3 bases had no gene match. The CDR3 is 14 amino acids. Concerning this clone: The antigen remains undetermined.

The starting material was peripheral blood, obtained on day 0 of AZD1222 vaccination. This chain links TRBV18 with TRBJ2-7; 9 positions match TRBD2. The sequence was collected from an adult in good health. CDR3 coding DNA: TGTGCCAGCTCCCTGACTAGCGGCTCCTACGAGCAGTACGTC. Its protein is CASSLTSGSYEQYV.